This T cell receptor (beta chain) was sequenced during a study of shared T cell receptors in the human thymus (TCRdb year 2021). A note on the overall study: The study examined how self-reactive, shared T-cell receptor alpha chains are generated in the human thymus.

Comment on this clone: Its antigen is not yet known. The input lacks base qualities; no much larger clone sits a single base away.

The CDR3 runs 15 residues from the cysteine to the phenylalanine. Of all the DNA, just the CDR3 is kept, 45 bases in frame from base 1. V ends up 4 bases short and J 5 bases short, with an unmatched junction base count of 7. In the germline V gene, CDR1 corresponds to MDHEN and CDR2 to SYDVKM. Receptors were amplified or captured by the immunoSEQ multiplex PCR assay. In its TCRdb copy, this immuneACCESS table keeps in-frame sequences only and misses some clones. Where compared with another copy, unresolved V genes explain less than half of these, and the others have no known cause. This sample has roughly 700,000 clones in its table, and 88% of those were observed once. 0.0095% to 0.013% of the sample lies in the top ten. These data were also reused for a study on human thymus T cells. As that second paper reports: Immunologically healthy infants undergoing open corrective cardiac surgery for congenital heart defects in Finland were used as donors. Thymus tissue was collected as surgical resects that were removed during corrective cardiac surgery. Usage of V and J gene segments appeared to be biased in both the thymic and the peripheral blood repertoires. The related research found that thymic TCR repertoires overlapped highly between unrelated individuals. The study described the TCR alpha and beta repertoires in under ten infant thymus samples and a few matching peripheral blood samples. The cohort included several male and a couple of female infants, with donor ages spanning 7 to 244 days. Thymocytes were freed from the tissue by mechanical means and kept at -70 degrees C as pellets of roughly 8.5-31 million cells. A QIAsymphony instrument was used to extract genomic DNA from frozen cell pellets. The immunoSEQ multiplex PCR assay was used to amplify the TCRB and TCRAD loci from a standardized quantity of quality-controlled genomic DNA. The amplicons covered the V(D)J region and were long enough to include the CDR3 and to identify the V and J genes. Through the commercial immunoSEQ service, the amplicons were sequenced on an Illumina platform. Primer bias and sequencing errors were corrected as previously described, and TCRAD and TCRB were defined on the basis of the IMGT database. immunoSEQ Analyzer 3.0 and VDJTools were used for repertoire analysis, which covered basic statistics, V/J segment usage, diversity estimates, rarefaction and pairwise overlap. Diversity was estimated using the Chao1, ChaoE, Efron-Thisted, Shannon and inverse Simpson indices, and was also estimated on datasets down-sampled to the size of the smallest sample. For repertoire overlap, CDR3 nucleotide sequence, V gene and J gene had to match strictly, and clustering was done by Jaccard-based multidimensional scaling. On average, thymus samples yielded approximately 780,000 unique TCRB clonotypes, whereas blood samples yielded approximately 90,000.

The sequenced sample consisted of thymocytes. This clonotype was obtained from a boy younger than two with a congenital heart defect. Donor details come from another sample of the same person, matched by shared clones. The V and J segments used are TRBV28 and TRBJ2-7, with 11 middle bases fitting TRBD2. The CDR3 reads as follows: CASSSGTSGGHEQYF. The nucleotide sequence is given as TGTGCCAGCAGTTCAGGGACTAGCGGAGGCCACGAGCAGTACTTC.